The TCR beta chain under discussion was sequenced for a study of blood T cell repertoires in COVID-19. Study-wide context: The cDNA or gDNA used as material had been derived from T cells, B-cell-depleted T cells, or PBMCs.

Germline loops: CDR1 SGDLS, CDR2 YYNGEE. This CDR3 contains 15 residues. V dropped 0 bases and J dropped 5 bases, with 12 bases sitting between them. Here immunoSEQ multiplex PCR was the method, and the copy in TCRdb shows in-frame clones only, minus some. The sample has around 200,000 clones; more than 75% are singletons. The chain joins TRBV9 to TRBJ2-1; possible D gene TRBD1, 6 bases. The sequence came from a man aged 35 to 55 with acute COVID-19. The sample comprised PBMCs or T cells enriched from blood (not recorded which). CDR3 loop: CASSVGQGPHNEQFF. CDR3 nucleotide sequence: TGTGCCAGCAGCGTAGGCCAGGGGCCCCACAATGAGCAGTTCTTC.